The 4 T cell receptor beta chains listed next were all sequenced from one sample in a study of blood T cell repertoires in COVID-19. Profiling relied on immunoSEQ multiplex PCR, and the TCRdb table lists in-frame clones only, not all of them. There are approximately 290,000 clones in the sample; 65% to 85% occur only once, and 15% to 19% lies in the top ten. Sequencing was done on a sample of peripheral blood. The receptors were gathered from a person aged 70 to 80 with COVID-19, enrolled during active disease.

The chain employs TRBV3-1 (or the pseudogene TRBV3-2) and TRBJ2-5; D may be TRBD2 (6 bases). The CDR3 is made up of 15 amino acids. V shed 2 bases and J shed 5 bases, with 15 bases lying between them. Germline V CDR1 and CDR2: LGHDT, YNNKEL (reference sequence). Here the CDR3 reads CASSQRSGVGETQYF. The CDR3 bases are TGTGCCAGCAGCCAACGGTCGGGGGTAGGCGAGACCCAGTACTTC.

The CDR3 protein is CASSPQGVRAEAFF. CDR3 bases: TGTGCCAGCTCACCGCAGGGTGTGCGCGCTGAAGCTTTCTTT. V usage is TRBV18 and J usage is TRBJ1-1; perhaps TRBD1 as D (5 bases). With 3 bases removed from V and 6 bases from J, the gap between germline ends came to 14 bases. CDR3 length equals 14 residues. Looked up from germline, CDR1 is KGHSH and CDR2 is LQKENI.

The chain combines TRBV6-2 or TRBV6-3 with TRBJ1-5, with a possible D match to TRBD1 (5 bases). Trimming removed 6 bases from V and 7 bases from J, with 13 bases in between. Germline V lookup: CDR1 MNHEY, CDR2 SVGEGT. This CDR3 has 13 amino acids. The CDR3 DNA reads as TGTGCCAGCAGCCAGGCAGGGTGGCAGCCCCAGCATTTT. Residues: CASSQAGWQPQHF.

The chain has TRBV6-6 and TRBJ2-5, with a weak D call TRBD2 (6 bases). Germline V gene data show CDR1 as MNHNY and CDR2 as SVGAGI (reference sequence). Trimming took 2 bases from V and 3 from J, leaving 7 bases between them. This CDR3 spans 13 amino acids. The CDR3 DNA reads as TGTGCCAGCAGTTACGGCGGGGAAGAGACCCAGTACTTC. It encodes CASSYGGEETQYF.